A selection of T cell receptor beta chains follows, all from one sample in a study of blood T cells in healthy people across ages. TCRdb independently ran MiXCR on the 5' RACE reads; one entry per CDR3 protein. The repertoire holds about 1.8 million distinct CDR3 sequences, with roughly 49% as singletons. Specimen: blood. Every receptor here comes from a woman aged 40 to 50 in good health. Both conserved end residues are part of each CDR3. D genes are given only for firm matches. Some rows have no size entry. The others give once, few or many, or a class for an expanded clone.

>.|TRBV4-2|TRBD2|TRBJ2-7
TGTGCCAGCAGCCAAGATTGGACTAGCGGGCGCGAGCAGTACTTC
CASSQDWTSGREQYF
>few|TRBV12-3/TRBV12-4|.|TRBJ1-2
TGTGCCAGCAGTCGTATTAACCGGCCTAACTATGGCTACACCTTC
CASSRINRPNYGYTF
>few|TRBV29-1|.|TRBJ1-5
TGCAGCGCAACCCGGGGTGGCAATCAGCCCCAGCATTTT
CSATRGGNQPQHF
>few|TRBV4-2|.|TRBJ2-3
TGTGCCAGCAGCAAGGAATATGCAGATACGCAGTATTTT
CASSKEYADTQYF
>many|TRBV7-2|.|TRBJ2-6
TGTGCCAGCAGCTCCAAGGGCTTGAGCTCTGGGGCCAACGTCCTGACTTTC
CASSSKGLSSGANVLTF
>.|TRBV10-3|.|TRBJ1-2
TGTGCCCTTCGCGGCTATGGCTACACCTTC
CALRGYGYTF
>.|TRBV6-6|.|TRBJ2-7
TGTGCCAGCAGTGACGTCGGAGGGGGCGAGCAGTACTTC
CASSDVGGGEQYF
>.|TRBV15|.|TRBJ2-5
TGTGCCACCAGCGGACCGACAGGAAAAGAGACCCAGTACTTC
CATSGPTGKETQYF
>.|TRBV27|.|TRBJ1-2
TGTGCCAGCAGGCCCCGGGACGGGGTTGGGGGCTACACCTTC
CASRPRDGVGGYTF
>.|TRBV5-1|TRBD1|TRBJ2-7
TGCGCCAGCAGCACCCGGGACAGGGAATACGAGCAGTACTTC
CASSTRDREYEQYF
>few|TRBV9|.|TRBJ2-6
TGTGCCAGCAGCGTCCCTGACGCAGGAATCTCTGGGGCCAACGTCCTGACTTTC
CASSVPDAGISGANVLTF
>few|TRBV6-6|.|TRBJ2-5
TGTGCCAGCACCCCTCGTGGGGGCTCGCAAGAGACCCAGTACTTC
CASTPRGGSQETQYF
>.|TRBV2|.|TRBJ1-2
TGTGCCAGCTCCAGACAGCACCCAGGCTACACCTTC
CASSRQHPGYTF
>.|TRBV24-1|.|TRBJ2-4
TGTGCCACCAGTGATTTACGGGGGACCGCCAAAAACATTCAGTACTTC
CATSDLRGTAKNIQYF
>.|TRBV28|.|TRBJ1-2
TGTGCCAGCAGTTTAGAGGCTGGGGGGTCTGGCTACACCTTC
CASSLEAGGSGYTF
>few|TRBV6-5|.|TRBJ1-2
TGTGCCAGCAGTGCCTTGGACAGTCATGGCTACACCTTC
CASSALDSHGYTF
>.|TRBV28|.|TRBJ2-1
TGTGCCAGCAGCTTGCCGGGCGCGAAGAATGAGCAGTTCTTC
CASSLPGAKNEQFF
>.|TRBV5-1|.|TRBJ2-1
TGCGCCAGCAGCCTCACAGGGTGGGAGCAGTTCTTC
CASSLTGWEQFF
>few|TRBV4-3|TRBD2|TRBJ2-5
TGCGCCAGCAGCCAAGAACCTAGCGGGGGCCCTTTGGGTGAGCAGTACTTC
CASSQEPSGGPLGEQYF
>many|TRBV5-1|.|TRBJ2-1
TGCGCCAGCAGCCATCTCTCTGACTCCTACAATGAGCAGTTCTTC
CASSHLSDSYNEQFF
>few|TRBV4-1|TRBD2|TRBJ2-7
TGCGCCAGCAGCCAAGAAGGCAACGGGGGGGCATACGAGCAGTACTTC
CASSQEGNGGAYEQYF
>once|TRBV7-3|TRBD1|TRBJ2-1
TGTGCCAGCAGCCTCGGGACAGGGTACTACAATCGGCAGTTCTTC
CASSLGTGYYNRQFF
>.|TRBV20-1|TRBD2|TRBJ2-1
TGCAGTGCTGGCCCTAGCGGGGGTTGTAATGAGCAGTTCTTC
CSAGPSGGCNEQFF
>.|TRBV6-2/TRBV6-3|.|TRBJ1-1
TGTGCCAGCAGTGACGACAGGAACACTGAAGCTTTCTTT
CASSDDRNTEAFF
>.|TRBV6-5|TRBD1|TRBJ2-4
TGTGCCAGCAGTTACTCGGGACAGCCAAAAAACATTCAGTACTTC
CASSYSGQPKNIQYF
>.|TRBV24-1|.|TRBJ2-5
TGTGCCACCAGTGGAGAGACTCCAGGGAGCACCCAGATTGAGACCCAGTACTTC
CATSGETPGSTQIETQYF
>few|TRBV7-2|TRBD1|TRBJ2-7
TGTGCCAGCAGCTGGGAGGGACAGGGCTCCTACGAGCAGTACTTC
CASSWEGQGSYEQYF
>.|TRBV13|.|TRBJ2-3
TGTGCCAGCGGCATAGCGAGAGATACGCAGTATTTT
CASGIARDTQYF
>.|TRBV7-2|.|TRBJ2-2
TGTGCCAGCAGCTTAATCAGGGGGGCCGGGGAGCTGTTTTTT
CASSLIRGAGELFF
>many|TRBV12-3/TRBV12-4|.|TRBJ1-2
TGTGCCAGCAGTTCTGCTGTTTATGGCTACACCTTC
CASSSAVYGYTF
>once|TRBV12-3/TRBV12-4|.|TRBJ2-3
TGTGCCAGCAGTTTGGTGGGGGGATATACGCAGTATTTT
CASSLVGGYTQYF
>.|TRBV14|.|TRBJ2-4
TGTGCCAGCAGCCCGGTGCGCACCCGGGACCCGAGAATTCAGTACTTC
CASSPVRTRDPRIQYF
>.|TRBV3-1|.|TRBJ2-1
TGTGCCAGCAGCCACAGTCAGACCTACAATGAGCAGTTCTTC
CASSHSQTYNEQFF
>.|TRBV4-1|.|TRBJ2-4
TGCGCCAGCAGCCAAGAGGAGGCAGTTTCCCAGTACTTC
CASSQEEAVSQYF
>.|TRBV5-6|TRBD1|TRBJ2-1
TGTGCCAGCAGCTGGACGGGACAGGGGGCCCCCGGCTATGAGCAGTTCTTC
CASSWTGQGAPGYEQFF
>.|TRBV11-2|TRBD2|TRBJ2-7
TGTGCCGGCAGCTCTCTAGCGGGGGGATCCTACGAGCAGTACTTC
CAGSSLAGGSYEQYF
>few|TRBV5-6|TRBD1|TRBJ2-4
TGTGCCAGCAGCATAGGACAGGCGCCAAACATTCAGTACTTC
CASSIGQAPNIQYF
>.|TRBV9|.|TRBJ1-6
TGTGCCAGCAGCGGGAGGGGGAGGAGAAGCTCACCCCTCCACTTT
CASSGRGRRSSPLHF
>.|TRBV13|TRBD2|TRBJ2-3
TGTGCCAGCAGCCCCTTTACCGAGCGGGGAAAGCAGTATTTT
CASSPFTERGKQYF
>.|TRBV4-2|TRBD1|TRBJ2-3
TGTGCCAGCAGCCGGGTAGACAGGGGGCGACCAGATACGCAGTATTTT
CASSRVDRGRPDTQYF
>many|TRBV7-2|.|TRBJ2-1
TGTGCCAGCAGTTCCCCCGGCCGGGACTACAATGAGCAGTTCTTC
CASSSPGRDYNEQFF